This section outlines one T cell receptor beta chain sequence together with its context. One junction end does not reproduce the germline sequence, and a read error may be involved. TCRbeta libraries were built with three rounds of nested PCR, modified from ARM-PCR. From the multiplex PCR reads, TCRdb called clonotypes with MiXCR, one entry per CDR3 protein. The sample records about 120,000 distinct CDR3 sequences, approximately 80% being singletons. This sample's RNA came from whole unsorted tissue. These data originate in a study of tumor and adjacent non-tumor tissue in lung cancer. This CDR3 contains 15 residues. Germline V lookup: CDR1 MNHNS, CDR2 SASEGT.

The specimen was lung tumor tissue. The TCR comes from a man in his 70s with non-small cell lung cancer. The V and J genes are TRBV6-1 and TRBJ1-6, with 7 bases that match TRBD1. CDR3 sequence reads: CASSEGGQSFSPFHF. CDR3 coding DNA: TGTGCCAGCAGTGAGGGGGGACAGAGTTTTTCACCCTTCCACTTT.